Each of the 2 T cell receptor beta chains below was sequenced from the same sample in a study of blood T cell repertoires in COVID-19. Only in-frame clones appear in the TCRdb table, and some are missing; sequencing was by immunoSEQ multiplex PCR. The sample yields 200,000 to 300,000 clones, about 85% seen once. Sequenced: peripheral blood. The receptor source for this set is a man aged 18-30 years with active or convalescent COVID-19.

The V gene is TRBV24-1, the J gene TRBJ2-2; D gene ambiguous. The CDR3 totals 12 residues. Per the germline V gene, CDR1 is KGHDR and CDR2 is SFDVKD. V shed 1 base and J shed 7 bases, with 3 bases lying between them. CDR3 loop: CATSDFFGELFF. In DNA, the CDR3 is TGTGCCACCAGTGATTTCTTCGGGGAGCTGTTTTTT.

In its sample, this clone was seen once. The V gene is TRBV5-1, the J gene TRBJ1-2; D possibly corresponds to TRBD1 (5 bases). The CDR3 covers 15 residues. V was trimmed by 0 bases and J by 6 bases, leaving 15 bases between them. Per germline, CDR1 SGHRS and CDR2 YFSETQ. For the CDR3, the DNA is TGCGCCAGCAGCTTGGAAGTTGGGGCAGGGAATGGCTACACCTTC. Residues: CASSLEVGAGNGYTF.